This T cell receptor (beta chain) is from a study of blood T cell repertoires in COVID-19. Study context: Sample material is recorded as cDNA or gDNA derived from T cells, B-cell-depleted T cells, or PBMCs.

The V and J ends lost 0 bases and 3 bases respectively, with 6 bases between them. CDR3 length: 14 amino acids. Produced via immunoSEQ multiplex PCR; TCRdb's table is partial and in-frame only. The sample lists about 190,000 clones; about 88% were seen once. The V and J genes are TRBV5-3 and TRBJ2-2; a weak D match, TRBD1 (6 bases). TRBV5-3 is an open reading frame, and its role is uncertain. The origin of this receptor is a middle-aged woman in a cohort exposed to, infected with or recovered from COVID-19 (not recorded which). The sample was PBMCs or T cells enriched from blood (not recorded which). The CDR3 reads CARSLEGDTGELFF. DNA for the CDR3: TGTGCCAGAAGCTTGGAGGGGGACACCGGGGAGCTGTTTTTT.